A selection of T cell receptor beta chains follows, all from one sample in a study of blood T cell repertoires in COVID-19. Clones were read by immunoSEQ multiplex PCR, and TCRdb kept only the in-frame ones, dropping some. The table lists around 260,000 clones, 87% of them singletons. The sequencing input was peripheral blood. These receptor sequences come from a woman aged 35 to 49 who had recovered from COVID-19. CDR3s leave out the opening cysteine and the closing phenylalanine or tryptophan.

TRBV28 ASSLGGWSPLH
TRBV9 ASSPGGGELF
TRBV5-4 ASSLTPANYGYT
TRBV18 ASSPGQGRELF
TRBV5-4 ASSLNYQSTDTQY
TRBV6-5 ASSYTQGGTQY
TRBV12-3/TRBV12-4 ASRPGGHNEQF
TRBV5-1 ASSLGPGGEGELF
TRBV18 ASSPSQGGETQY
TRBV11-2 ASSRVMGGDTQY
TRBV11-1 ASSSPMGAPGELF
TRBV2 ASSRGSYEKLF
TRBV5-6 ATFPGGGRAFRSLT
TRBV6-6 ASSLARAYEQY
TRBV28 ASSLSHSRSYNSPLH
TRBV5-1 ASSLDQNTEAF
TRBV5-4 ASSLVPGEAF
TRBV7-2 ASHTPAGETQY